The sequence of this T cell receptor (beta chain) was determined in a study of T cell responses to AZD1222 COVID-19 vaccine (dated by TCRdb to about 2021). Regarding the research as a whole: Because spike-specific TCR depth and breadth did not differ between the two schedules, AZD1222 recipients who got a second dose at roughly 4 weeks were pooled with those who got a second dose at roughly 12 weeks. Trial participants were enrolled by age into subgroups of 18-55, 56-69 and 70-plus years, and roughly 150, 30 and 60 TCR-sequenced participants, respectively, were included in these subgroups. A total of 233 trial participants underwent TCR sequencing, of whom nearly 210 received two doses of AZD1222 and about 25 received two doses of the MenACWY control vaccine. General study outcomes and caveats: No day 14 peak-response samples were available, so repertoires were characterized only after the peak T cell response. Reportedly, almost half of the unique spike-specific TCRs recognized epitopes lying outside the regions that are mutated in the B.1.351 and B.1.1.7 variants. Spike-specific TCR breadth and depth rose significantly after two AZD1222 doses compared with day 0 and with MenACWY recipients. Participants were mostly white British and included more females than males, and it was suggested by the authors that clonal diversity may have been underestimated. Conclusions about previously exposed vaccinees are limited, since just six or seven AZD1222 recipients were seropositive for SARS-CoV-2 at baseline. In the small 56-69-year group, the increase in depth fell short of significance, most likely because of low power. The vaccine-associated CD4 TCRs covered the entire spike protein, and the dominant responses fell in regions 160-218 and 743-854.

The CDR3 regions of human TCRbeta chains were analyzed by immunosequencing. On the study's bioinformatics: Repertoire TCRs were matched against a reference library of SARS-CoV-2-specific TCRs generated with the MIRA antigen-specificity platform. Breadth was defined as the fraction of unique TCRs that were SARS-CoV-2-associated, and depth was defined as the fraction of total T cells that were SARS-CoV-2-associated. Using the MIRA data, every spike-specific TCR was mapped to the spike region that the TCR reacted to and assigned to either a CD4 or a CD8 class. Log10-transformed breadth and depth values were compared by one-way ANOVA with Sidak's multiple comparisons tests. The table comes from immuneACCESS by way of TCRdb, which keeps in-frame sequences with V and J called. Part of the clones is missing from these tables; in studies checked, under half for an unresolved V gene and the rest for unknown reasons. Clonal size and the V and J genes are those of that table, whereas D and trimming came from the DNA. In this sample the table shows some 130,000 clones, 87% of which occur a single time. In total, the top ten clones hold approximately 1.4% of the sample.

Taken with the paper, the label for time point translates to: baseline before first vaccination. Vaccinee samples were obtained from the UK trials COV001 and COV002, which included a single-blind randomized controlled phase 2/3 trial of AZD1222 (ChAdOx1 nCoV-19) in healthy adults. Trial participant PBMC samples were collected at day 0 and day 28 after the second dose for TCRbeta chain sequencing. Taken from the germline V gene (reference sequence), the CDR1 and CDR2 loops are LNHDA and SQIVND. V lost 0 bases and J lost 5 bases; the stretch between them is 11 bases long. The CDR3 starts with the cysteine, ends with the phenylalanine, and has 15 residues. Only the CDR3 DNA is retained, 45 bases long and in frame from the first base. Remarks on this clone: The antigen it recognizes is unknown. It has no much larger one-base neighbor in the sample; base qualities were not kept.

The chain is assembled from TRBV19 and TRBJ1-5; the D gene lacks a confident call. The sequenced sample was peripheral blood, obtained on day 0 of AZD1222 vaccination. The receptor's source is an adult in good health. The nucleotides are TGTGCCAGTAGTATAGACCTAATCCTGTATCAGCCCCAGCATTTT. It encodes CASSIDLILYQPQHF.